A selection of T cell receptor beta chains follows, all from one sample in a study of chemoradiotherapy in HPV16-positive cancers. Here immunoSEQ multiplex PCR was the method, and the copy in TCRdb shows in-frame clones only, minus some. The sample has fewer than 30,000 clones, around 94% seen once. The specimen was collected from a patient who underwent chemoradiotherapy. The receptor source for this set is a human donor with HPV-associated anogenital cancer. CDR3s include the opening cysteine and the closing phenylalanine or tryptophan. D genes are given only for firm matches. Clone size is not always given. Where it is, it says once, few, many or a class for expanded clones.

V,J,size,D,DNA,CDR3
TRBV2,TRBJ1-1,NA,NA,TGTGCCAGCAGTGAATGGCGGCAGCACACTGAAGCTTTCTTT,CASSEWRQHTEAFF
TRBV2,TRBJ1-5,few,NA,TGTGCCAGCAGTGCGAGTTTAAGGTCTCAGCCCCAGCATTTT,CASSASLRSQPQHF
TRBV30,TRBJ1-3,NA,TRBD1,TGTGCCTGGGCCAAGGGGGCAGCTGGAAACACCATATATTTT,CAWAKGAAGNTIYF
TRBV5-1,TRBJ1-2,NA,TRBD1,TGCGCCAGCAGCTGGGACAGGAGGGGCTACACCTTC,CASSWDRRGYTF
TRBV30,TRBJ2-6,NA,TRBD1,TGTGCCTGGAGTGTAGGGCAGGGGGCGTTAGCCAACGTCCTGACTTTC,CAWSVGQGALANVLTF
TRBV4-3,TRBJ2-6,NA,NA,TGCGCCAGCAGCCAAGATAGGACCTCTGGGGCCAACGTCCTGACTTTC,CASSQDRTSGANVLTF
TRBV14,TRBJ1-3,NA,NA,TGTGCCAGCAGCCTACAGCGTGGAAACACCATATATTTT,CASSLQRGNTIYF
TRBV2,TRBJ1-3,once,NA,TGTGCCAGCGGGACCTCTGGAAACACCATATATTTT,CASGTSGNTIYF
TRBV5-6,TRBJ1-2,NA,NA,TGTGCCAGCAGCCAGACTGGCTATGGCTACACCTTC,CASSQTGYGYTF
TRBV5-1,TRBJ2-7,NA,NA,TGCGCCAGCAGCCCGAGCTCCCTCGACGAGCAGTACTTC,CASSPSSLDEQYF
TRBV27,TRBJ2-7,NA,NA,TGTGCCAGCAGTTTGGACCAGGTCCCCTCCTACGAGCAGTACTTC,CASSLDQVPSYEQYF
TRBV7-2,TRBJ2-7,NA,NA,TGTGCCAGCAGCTTAATTGGATCGGTGAGCTCCTACGAGCAGTACTTC,CASSLIGSVSSYEQYF
TRBV4-3,TRBJ1-1,NA,NA,TGCGCCAGCAGCCAAGGTGGGCAGAAAACTGAAGCTTTCTTT,CASSQGGQKTEAFF
TRBV2,TRBJ2-5,once,NA,TGTGCCAGCAGTGAGGCAGAATCCCAGGGGACCCAGTACTTC,CASSEAESQGTQYF
TRBV19,TRBJ1-1,NA,NA,TGTGCCAGTAGTATGGCCCTTGACAGACCTGAAGCTTTCTTT,CASSMALDRPEAFF
TRBV13,TRBJ2-3,NA,TRBD2,TGTGCCAGCAGCTTACTCGCGGGGGGGAATACGCAGTATTTT,CASSLLAGGNTQYF
TRBV18,TRBJ2-2,NA,TRBD1,TGTGCCAGCTCACCACTGGGACAGGGGAACACCGGGGAGCTGTTTTTT,CASSPLGQGNTGELFF
TRBV21-1,TRBJ2-2,NA,NA,TGTGCCAGCAGCAAGCGACGGACAACGGGTTCGCGCACCGGGGAGCTGTTTTTT,CASSKRRTTGSRTGELFF
TRBV9,TRBJ1-1,NA,NA,TGTGCCAGCAGCGTGAGGGGGACTACTGAAGCTTTCTTT,CASSVRGTTEAFF
TRBV2,TRBJ2-2,NA,NA,TGTGCCAGCAGTGAGGCAGTTCCGAACACCGGGGAGCTGTTTTTT,CASSEAVPNTGELFF
TRBV30,TRBJ1-1,NA,NA,TGTGCCTGGAATGGGAGGGGGAACACTGAAGCTTTCTTT,CAWNGRGNTEAFF
TRBV30,TRBJ1-1,NA,TRBD1,TGTGCCTGGGGAACAGGGGTGGAGAACACTGAAGCTTTCTTT,CAWGTGVENTEAFF
TRBV19,TRBJ2-3,once,NA,TGTGCCAGTAGTATAGATTCTCTAGCTACGTCATCAGATACGCAGTATTTT,CASSIDSLATSSDTQYF
TRBV5-4,TRBJ1-1,NA,NA,TGTGCCAGCAGCTTGGCTTCACAGAACACTGAAGCTTTCTTT,CASSLASQNTEAFF
TRBV6-5,TRBJ2-7,NA,NA,TGTGCCAGCAGTTACTCGATTATGGGAAGCTACGAGCAGTACTTC,CASSYSIMGSYEQYF
TRBV2,TRBJ2-5,NA,NA,TGTGCCAGCAGTGATGGACAGCAAGAGACCCAGTACTTC,CASSDGQQETQYF
TRBV5-1,TRBJ2-7,NA,NA,TGCGCCAGCAGCTCCATCGGGGGTACCTACGAGCAGTACTTC,CASSSIGGTYEQYF
TRBV15,TRBJ1-2,NA,TRBD1,TGTGCCACCAGCAGAGGCGGAACAGGGGGAAGTAACTATGGCTACACCTTC,CATSRGGTGGSNYGYTF
TRBV9,TRBJ1-2,NA,NA,TGTGCCAGCAGCGTAGGGAACGTCGCACGTAACTATGGCTACACCTTC,CASSVGNVARNYGYTF
TRBV5-6,TRBJ1-1,NA,NA,TGTGCCAGCAGCTTGGTATCGATGAGCACTGAAGCTTTCTTT,CASSLVSMSTEAFF
TRBV5-4,TRBJ1-1,NA,TRBD1,TGTGCCAGCAGCTTTTCGGGAGGGGGCGCCTGGACTGAAGCTTTCTTT,CASSFSGGGAWTEAFF
TRBV28,TRBJ2-7,NA,NA,TGTGCCAGCAGTCCCTACCCCGGTAGAAGCTCCTACGAGCAGTACTTC,CASSPYPGRSSYEQYF
TRBV2,TRBJ2-3,NA,NA,TGTGCCAGCAGTAGGACAGATACGCAGTATTTT,CASSRTDTQYF
TRBV18,TRBJ1-2,once,NA,TGTGCCAGCTCACCACTTCTGGGAGAGTCTAACTATGGCTACACCTTC,CASSPLLGESNYGYTF
TRBV5-6,TRBJ2-2,few,NA,TGTGCCAGCAGCCGGTTCGGGGCCACCGGGGAGCTGTTTTTT,CASSRFGATGELFF
TRBV5-1,TRBJ2-1,NA,TRBD2,TGCGCCAGCAGCTTAACAGCGGGGGGGTACAATGAGCAGTTCTTC,CASSLTAGGYNEQFF
TRBV15,TRBJ2-5,NA,TRBD2,TGTGCCACCAGCAGACTCCTTGGACTAGCGGGGGGGATACAAGAGACCCAGTACTTC,CATSRLLGLAGGIQETQYF
TRBV5-8,TRBJ1-1,NA,NA,TGTGCCAGCAGCTTAGGGGTTCACGGCACTGAAGCTTTCTTT,CASSLGVHGTEAFF
TRBV5-1,TRBJ1-1,NA,TRBD1,TGCGCCAGCAGCTTGGAACAGGGGACCTCTGAAGCTTTCTTT,CASSLEQGTSEAFF
TRBV21-1,TRBJ1-5,NA,NA,TGTGCCAGCAGCACGGAGGATACCAAGAATCAGCCCCAGCATTTT,CASSTEDTKNQPQHF
TRBV14,TRBJ1-6,NA,NA,TGTGCCAGCAGCCAAGATAAAGGGGGATACGGTAATTCACCCCTCCACTTT,CASSQDKGGYGNSPLHF
TRBV27,TRBJ2-1,NA,NA,TGTGCCAGCAGGGAAATTCGGGGTTCCTACAATGAGCAGTTCTTC,CASREIRGSYNEQFF
TRBV5-1,TRBJ2-2,NA,TRBD1,TGCGCCAGCAGCGCTTCAGGACAGGGGGCCACCGGGGAGCTGTTTTTT,CASSASGQGATGELFF
TRBV10-2,TRBJ2-2,NA,TRBD1,TGCGCCAGCAGTGGGGACAGGGGAAGGGTTAGCACCGGGGAGCTGTTTTTT,CASSGDRGRVSTGELFF
TRBV4-2,TRBJ2-3,NA,TRBD2,TGTGCCAGCAGCCGTCGCCAATCTAGCGGGAGGGGAGATACGCAGTATTTT,CASSRRQSSGRGDTQYF
TRBV30,TRBJ1-1,once,TRBD1,TGTGCCTGGAGTAAGACAGGGATCCCTGAAGCTTTCTTT,CAWSKTGIPEAFF
TRBV5-1,TRBJ2-3,NA,TRBD1,TGCGCCAGCAGCTTAGGGACAGGGCCCGATACGCAGTATTTT,CASSLGTGPDTQYF
TRBV7-8,TRBJ2-2,NA,NA,TGTGCCAGCAGCTCTGCCAGGGCGACCGGGGAGCTGTTTTTT,CASSSARATGELFF
TRBV7-9,TRBJ2-3,NA,NA,TGTGCCAGCAGCTTAAGAGGGGGGTTTAGCACAGATACGCAGTATTTT,CASSLRGGFSTDTQYF
TRBV9,TRBJ2-3,NA,TRBD2,TGTGCCAGCAGCGTAACGGGGGCTAGCGGGAGTAGCACAGATACGCAGTATTTT,CASSVTGASGSSTDTQYF
TRBV5-5,TRBJ1-2,NA,TRBD1,TGTGCCAGCAGCTTTTCGACCGGGACAGGGGGCGTAGGTGGCTACACCTTC,CASSFSTGTGGVGGYTF
TRBV4-1,TRBJ2-5,NA,NA,TGCGCCAGCAGCCAAGTTGGGGGGCAGGAGACCCAGTACTTC,CASSQVGGQETQYF
TRBV7-9,TRBJ1-1,NA,NA,TGTGCCAGCAGCCCTTCGGGCACTGAAGCTTTCTTT,CASSPSGTEAFF
TRBV27,TRBJ2-7,NA,TRBD2,TGTGCCAGCAGTAATCCGCTAGCGGGTAAAAACGAGCAGTACTTC,CASSNPLAGKNEQYF
TRBV5-1,TRBJ1-2,NA,NA,TGCGCCAGCAGCCCTGGGGAGGCCTACTATGGCTACACCTTC,CASSPGEAYYGYTF
TRBV5-1,TRBJ2-5,NA,TRBD1,TGCGCCAGCAGCCCCGGACAGGCAGAAGAGACCCAGTACTTC,CASSPGQAEETQYF
TRBV28,TRBJ1-6,NA,NA,TGTGCCAGCAGTTTAAAAGGGGCCGGGAATTCACCCCTCCACTTT,CASSLKGAGNSPLHF